This T cell receptor (beta chain) was sequenced in a study of vaccination effects on CD4 cells after COVID-19 (dated 2022 in TCRdb). Regarding the complete study: Each participant received two doses of an mRNA SARS-CoV-2 vaccine, either BNT162b2 or mRNA-1273. SARS-CoV-2 spike-specific CD4+ TCR repertoires were compared before and after mRNA vaccination in COVID-19 convalescent patients and in infection-naive vaccine recipients. A total of over nine COVID-19 convalescent patients and several SARS-CoV-2-naive healthy vaccine recipients were included in the full study. Cultures from other donors in the study were sequenced with the Oncomine TCR Beta short-read assay on an Illumina iSeq 100. The paper's findings and limits, for the study overall: Clones induced by infection and clones induced by vaccination both contracted markedly at late timepoints after vaccination, which fits with T cell responses waning over time. The study was limited by a small number of convalescent patients and lacked early post-infection timepoints. In healthy vaccine recipients, vaccine-induced clones were almost all SARS-CoV-2 mono-reactive, with only 1 of 255 being cross-reactive with common cold coronaviruses.

To identify antigen-specific CD4+ T cell clonotypes by their expansion, the ViraFEST assay first stimulated PBMC with viral peptide pools and then applied TCR sequencing. After less than 13 days of culture, CD4+ T cells were isolated with the EasySep CD4+ T cell isolation kit. None of the healthy vaccine recipients had a prior SARS-CoV-2 infection, which was confirmed by nucleocapsid antibody tests that came back negative both before and after vaccination. About 2.1 million PBMC per well were cultured with 10 ug/ml peptides in IMDM containing roughly 5% human AB serum, 10 IU/ml IL-2 and gentamicin. On days 3 and 7, half of the culture medium was replaced with fresh IL-2-containing medium. Each peptide stimulation condition was cultured in triplicate wells unless otherwise noted. Using Ficoll-Paque Plus gradient centrifugation, PBMC were separated from whole blood and then either used fresh or cryopreserved at -140C. The overlapping peptide pools covered the spike proteins of SARS-CoV-2 and of the common cold coronaviruses HCoV-NL63, HCoV-OC43 and HCoV-229E. Genomic DNA was extracted from cultured CD4+ T cells with the QIAamp micro DNA kit.

The junction carries 3 bases between V and J, which are trimmed by 1 base and 0 bases respectively. The CDR3 sequence holds 13 residues, the cysteine and phenylalanine included. The read is trimmed to its CDR3 DNA, 39 bases read in frame from base 1. Based on the germline V gene, the CDR1 and CDR2 sequences are LGHNA and YNFKEQ. Notes on this clone: No cognate antigen has been identified for it. Per-base qualities were not stored, and no clone one base away is much larger.

Library method: the immunoSEQ multiplex PCR assay. DNA from the cultured and isolated CD4+ T cells underwent TCR beta CDR3 sequencing. The authors processed their data as follows. The analysis removed non-productive TCR sequences, trimmed reads to the CDR3 region, and retained only CDR3s that were 7 or more amino acids long. Antigen-specific clonotypes were identified with the MANAFEST web app by comparing expansion in peptide wells against reference cultures. For clones to be considered positive, expansion at FDR<0.05 versus reference and all other wells, an odds ratio above 5, and a frequency above 0.1% in two replicate wells were required. Cross-reactive clonotypes were defined as significantly expanded in SARS-CoV-2 spike wells and in at least one common cold coronavirus spike condition. Levenshtein distance calculated with the stringdist R package was used to assess CDR3 similarity, and unrooted trees were constructed with ape in R 3.6.1. TCRdb holds this immuneACCESS table with in-frame rearrangements only. Some clones are missing; in checked studies, unresolved V genes explain under half, and the rest has no known cause. That table is the source of V, J and clone size, and D and trimming were worked out from the DNA. The sample contains roughly 30,000 clones, 73% of them found a single time. The ten largest clones capture around 26% of the sample.

Here the sequenced sample was CD4+ T cells from PBMCs cultured with HCoV-OC43 spike peptides, taken before COVID-19 vaccination. The cell subset or site label here, explained by the study, means: HCoV-OC43 spike overlapping peptide pool stimulation. The receptor's source is a human donor who received a COVID-19 vaccine. The chain is encoded by TRBV4-2 joined to TRBJ2-5; no D gene call is confident. The bases read TGTGCCAGCAGCCAAGCAGACCAAGAGACCCAGTACTTC. Its translation is CASSQADQETQYF.